This T cell receptor (beta chain) originates from a study of blood T cell repertoires in COVID-19. Overall study: Spain, Italy and the United States supplied samples that represented acute and convalescent COVID-19. From T cells, B-cell-depleted T cells, or PBMCs came the material, which was cDNA or gDNA.

Recruitment covered fewer than 25 US areas and drew participants whose ages spanned about 18 to 89 years. Symptom resolution, clearance, or two negative PCRs marked the recovered donors of Cohort 3. TCRdb's table, derived via immunoSEQ multiplex PCR, lists solely in-frame clones and lacks some. The sample holds about 160,000 clones, around four fifths seen once. CDR3 size: 17 residues. Germline V gene data show CDR1 as KGHSH and CDR2 as LQKENI. Trimming removed 3 bases from V and 6 bases from J; junction bases left unmatched: 11. Sequences were obtained from PBMCs or T cells enriched from blood (not recorded which). The chain recombines TRBV18 with TRBJ1-6; 7 nucleotides match TRBD1. This clonotype originated in a woman between 50 and 59 years old who had recovered from COVID-19. CDR3 loop: CASSPRAGGDPNSPLHF. CDR3 bases: TGTGCCAGCTCACCGCGGGCAGGGGGTGACCCTAATTCACCCCTCCACTTT.